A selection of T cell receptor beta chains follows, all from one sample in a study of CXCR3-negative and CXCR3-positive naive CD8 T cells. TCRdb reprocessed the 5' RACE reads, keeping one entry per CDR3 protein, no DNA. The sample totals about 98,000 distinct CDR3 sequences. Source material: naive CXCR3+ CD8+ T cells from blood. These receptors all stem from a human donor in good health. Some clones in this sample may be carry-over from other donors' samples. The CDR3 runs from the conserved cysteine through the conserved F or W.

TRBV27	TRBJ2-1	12	CASSRGWNEQFF
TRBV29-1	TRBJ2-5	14	CSVEEVGGQETQYF
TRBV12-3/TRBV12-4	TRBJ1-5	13	CASSPGGHQPQHF
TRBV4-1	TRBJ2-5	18	CASSQLSLAGAPQETQYF
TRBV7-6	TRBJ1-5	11	CASRLTGPPHF
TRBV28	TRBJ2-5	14	CASTQVEGSETQYF
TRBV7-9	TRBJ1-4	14	CASSFRDSGEELFF
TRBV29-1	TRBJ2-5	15	CSAIGPGTIQETQYF
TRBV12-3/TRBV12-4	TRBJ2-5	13	CASSRPGQETQYF
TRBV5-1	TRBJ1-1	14	CASSWQGVNTEAFF
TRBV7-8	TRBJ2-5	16	CASSPTPGSYQETQYF
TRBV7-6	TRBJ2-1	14	CASSTDRVDGEQFF
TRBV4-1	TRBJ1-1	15	CASSQAQTGSTEAFF
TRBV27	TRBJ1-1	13	CASTATGGAEAFF
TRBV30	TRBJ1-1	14	CAWTPGTLNTEAFF
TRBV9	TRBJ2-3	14	CASSVGAAEDTQYF
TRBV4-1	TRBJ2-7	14	CASSQDRPTYEQYF
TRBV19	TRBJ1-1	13	CASRDPMNTEAFF
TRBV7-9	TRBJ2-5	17	CASSLGSSGRSQETQYF
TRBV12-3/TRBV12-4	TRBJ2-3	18	CASSILAGGPSRTDTQYF
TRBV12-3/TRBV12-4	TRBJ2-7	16	CASSLAPDLTTYEQYF
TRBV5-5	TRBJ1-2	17	CASSLEVGQGVHYGYTF
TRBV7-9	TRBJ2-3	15	CASGDGVQGSDTQYF
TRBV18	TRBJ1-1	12	CASSGQGTDAFF
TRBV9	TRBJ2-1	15	CASSTWTSTYNEQFF
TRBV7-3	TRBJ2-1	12	CASSLTSNEQFF
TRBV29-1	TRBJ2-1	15	CSVKLAGPSANEQFF
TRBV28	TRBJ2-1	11	CASSSNNEQFF
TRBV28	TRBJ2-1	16	CASSLLAGGLHNEQFF
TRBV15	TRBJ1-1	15	CATSRSFGENTEAFF